The clone carrying this TCR beta chain was seen a handful of times. No antigen is known for it. Replicate PCRs for sorted subsets used roughly 200 ng DNA; this equaled tens of thousands of T cell genomes. Data came from immunoSEQ multiplex PCR; TCRdb stores just in-frame clones and leaves some out. In the table there are approximately 1.9 million clones, 85% to 95% of which are singletons. These data belong to a study of shared clonotypes between healthy human individuals. Study summary: The plates for each donor numbered three CD4 naive, three CD4 memory, two CD8 naive and one CD8 memory.

CD8 cells classed as naive were CD45RO-negative and positively selected for CCR7, excluding terminally differentiated effector memory CD45RA+ cells. Germline V gene lookup returns CDR1 MGHRA and CDR2 YSYEKL. Trimming removed 8 bases at V and 1 base at J, with 14 bases between. The CDR3 consists of 14 residues. Study findings and constraints: The naive CD4 repertoires of a few donors were compared, and around 5% of clonotypes were shared.

Material: naive CD8+ T cells from PBMCs. This rearrangement joins TRBV4-1 to TRBJ1-1; D call uncertain. The source is a man aged 18 to 29 in good health. Some clones in this sample may be carry-over from other donors' samples. The CDR3 DNA reads TGCGCCAGCCGGATAGGGCCAGCGAACACTGAAGCTTTCTTT. Amino acids: CASRIGPANTEAFF.